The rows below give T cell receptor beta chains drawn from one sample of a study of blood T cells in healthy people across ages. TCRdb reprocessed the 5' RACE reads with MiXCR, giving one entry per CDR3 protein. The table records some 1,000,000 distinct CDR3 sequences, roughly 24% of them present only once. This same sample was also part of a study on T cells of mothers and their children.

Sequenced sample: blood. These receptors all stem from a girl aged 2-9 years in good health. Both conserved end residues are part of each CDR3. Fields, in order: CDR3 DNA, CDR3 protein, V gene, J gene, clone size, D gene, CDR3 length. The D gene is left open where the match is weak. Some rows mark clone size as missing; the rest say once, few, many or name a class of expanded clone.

TGTGCCAGCAGCTTAGAGGGTCCCCTCTACAATGAGCAGTTCTTC	CASSLEGPLYNEQFF	TRBV7-9	TRBJ2-1	-	-	15
TGTGCTAGCAGCCCGGGACCGCCTGAAGAAGAGACCCAGTACTTC	CASSPGPPEEETQYF	TRBV7-7	TRBJ2-5	-	-	15
TGTGCCAGCAGCTTAAGCCCCGGGTGGGAGCAGTACTTC	CASSLSPGWEQYF	TRBV7-6	TRBJ2-7	-	-	13
TGTGCCACCAGCAGAGGGGTCGGAGGTCAGCCCCAGCATTTT	CATSRGVGGQPQHF	TRBV15	TRBJ1-5	once	-	14
TGTGCCACAACCGGGCCTAACTCCTACGAGCAGTACTTC	CATTGPNSYEQYF	TRBV7-2	TRBJ2-7	-	-	13
TGTGCCAGCAGACCTTTTTCCTACAATGAGCAGTTCTTC	CASRPFSYNEQFF	TRBV7-2	TRBJ2-1	few	-	13
TGTGCCAGCAGACCAACAGGGTTAGAGACCCAGTACTTC	CASRPTGLETQYF	TRBV3-1	TRBJ2-5	few	-	13
TGTGCCAGCAGTTTCGAATCTCTAGCGGGAGGGCCCTCTTTCTTC	CASSFESLAGGPSFF	TRBV28	TRBJ2-1	-	TRBD2	15
TGTGCCATCAGTGAGACAGAGCCCGTGAACACTGAAGCTTTCTTT	CAISETEPVNTEAFF	TRBV10-3	TRBJ1-1	-	-	15
TGTGCCAGCAGTGAAGCTGGGATGGCTAGCTCCTACAATGAGCAGTTCTTC	CASSEAGMASSYNEQFF	TRBV6-1	TRBJ2-1	-	-	17
TGTGCCAGCAGTTCCCGACAGGCAACCAAAAACATTCAGTACTTC	CASSSRQATKNIQYF	TRBV6-5	TRBJ2-4	-	-	15
TGTGCCAGCGGGAGGGGCGGAGCACAAGAGACCCAGTACTTC	CASGRGGAQETQYF	TRBV25-1	TRBJ2-5	few	TRBD2	14
TGTGCCAGCAGTTTGACTTACTCTGGAAACACCATATATTTT	CASSLTYSGNTIYF	TRBV6-5	TRBJ1-3	few	-	14
TGCAGTGCTAGAGAGGGTAGCGGGAACCAAGAGACCCAGTACTTC	CSAREGSGNQETQYF	TRBV20-1	TRBJ2-5	few	TRBD2	15
TGTGCCAGCAGCTTGCGCAGGGGGGTTAGCTACGAGCAGTACTTC	CASSLRRGVSYEQYF	TRBV5-5	TRBJ2-7	few	-	15
TGTGCCAGCCCCAGCAATGAGCAGTTCTTC	CASPSNEQFF	TRBV11-2	TRBJ2-1	-	-	10
TGTGCCAGCAGCTTAGCGGTCGGTCAGCCCCAGCATTTT	CASSLAVGQPQHF	TRBV11-2	TRBJ1-5	many	-	13
TGTGCCAGCTCCGACAGGCGTGTAAGAGAGACCCAGTACTTC	CASSDRRVRETQYF	TRBV6-2/TRBV6-3	TRBJ2-5	-	-	14
TGTGCCAGCAGTTTAGGAGACCACCCTACATACTACGAGCAGTACTTC	CASSLGDHPTYYEQYF	TRBV28	TRBJ2-7	-	-	16
TGCGCCAGCAGCCAAACCACCGGGACAGTCGCCAATGAGCAGTTCTTC	CASSQTTGTVANEQFF	TRBV4-3	TRBJ2-1	-	TRBD1	16
TGCGCCAGCAGCTTCTATGGCACCTCCTTGGATACGCAGTATTTT	CASSFYGTSLDTQYF	TRBV5-1	TRBJ2-3	-	-	15
TGCAGTGCTAGAGGGACACAGGGGGATACGCAGTATTTT	CSARGTQGDTQYF	TRBV20-1	TRBJ2-3	-	TRBD1	13
TGTGCCAGCACCCCCCTGGGGCAGGGTGAGGCTGGCTACACCTTC	CASTPLGQGEAGYTF	TRBV3-1	TRBJ1-2	-	-	15
TGTGCCAGCAACCTAGGGGACAATGAGCAGTTCTTC	CASNLGDNEQFF	TRBV12-3/TRBV12-4	TRBJ2-1	-	-	12
TGTGCCAGCAGTTCTAGATCTCTGGGACAGGGGGCTTATGGGGCCAACGTCCTGACTTTC	CASSSRSLGQGAYGANVLTF	TRBV12-3/TRBV12-4	TRBJ2-6	-	TRBD1	20
TGTGCCAGCAGTGAAGGCCCAGGCTACAATGAGCAGTTCTTC	CASSEGPGYNEQFF	TRBV6-1	TRBJ2-1	-	-	14
TGTGCCAGCAGCTCCGGGACAGGGGGTGTTCAGCCCCAGCATTTT	CASSSGTGGVQPQHF	TRBV5-5	TRBJ1-5	few	TRBD1	15
TGTGCCAGCACCTTGGGCACCTTGAACACTGAAGCTTTCTTT	CASTLGTLNTEAFF	TRBV7-3	TRBJ1-1	few	-	14
TGTGCCAGCAGAGATAATACAGGGCGCGCGGCCAACGTCCTGACTTTC	CASRDNTGRAANVLTF	TRBV9	TRBJ2-6	few	-	16
TGCAGTGCTAAGCTAGCGGGAGTCGCAGATACGCAGTATTTT	CSAKLAGVADTQYF	TRBV20-1	TRBJ2-3	few	TRBD2	14
TGCGCCAGCAGCTTGGGACACGGATCGAACACTGAAGCTTTCTTT	CASSLGHGSNTEAFF	TRBV5-1	TRBJ1-1	-	-	15
TGTGCCAGCACCCCCCTTGGGGACGGGGGGAACTATGGCTACACCTTC	CASTPLGDGGNYGYTF	TRBV27	TRBJ1-2	-	-	16
TGCGCCAGCAGGACCGCCACGGGGCCTTACGAGCAGTACTTC	CASRTATGPYEQYF	TRBV5-1	TRBJ2-7	-	-	14
TGCAGTGCTACCCTTAGCGGGAGGGCCATGAATGAGCAGTTCTTC	CSATLSGRAMNEQFF	TRBV20-1	TRBJ2-1	few	TRBD2	15
TGCAGTGCTAGAGAGAAGGGTGAAAAACTGTTTTTT	CSAREKGEKLFF	TRBV20-1	TRBJ1-4	-	-	12
TGCGCCAGCAGCCATCAGGGAGGGGGGGGCACTGAAGCTTTCTTT	CASSHQGGGGTEAFF	TRBV4-3	TRBJ1-1	-	-	15
TGCGCCAGCAGCCAAGATAGGGCGGCCCTATTGGGCGAGCAGTACTTC	CASSQDRAALLGEQYF	TRBV4-3	TRBJ2-7	-	-	16
TGTGCCAGCAGGCCGAGTTGGCTTGGGCAGGAGCTGAATCAGCCCCAGCATTTT	CASRPSWLGQELNQPQHF	TRBV6-2/TRBV6-3	TRBJ1-5	-	-	18
TGTGCCAGCAACGAAGGGACTAGCAGATGGGATACGCAGTATTTT	CASNEGTSRWDTQYF	TRBV6-2/TRBV6-3	TRBJ2-3	-	TRBD2	15
TGTGCCAGCAGCTCCCCGCAGGGGCAAGAGACCCAGTACTTC	CASSSPQGQETQYF	TRBV7-6	TRBJ2-5	-	-	14
TGTGCCAGCGGGAATACAGGGGGAAGCAATCAGCCCCAGCATTTT	CASGNTGGSNQPQHF	TRBV6-5	TRBJ1-5	few	TRBD1	15
TGTGCCAGCAGTAATCACGGGGATGAGCAGTTCTTC	CASSNHGDEQFF	TRBV12-3/TRBV12-4	TRBJ2-1	-	-	12
TGCAGTGCTAGTAGCCGCGGGGGCTGGGATGAAAAACTGTTTTTT	CSASSRGGWDEKLFF	TRBV20-1	TRBJ1-4	-	-	15
TGTGCCAGCAGCGTATCTGCGGTGAACACTGAAGCTTTCTTT	CASSVSAVNTEAFF	TRBV9	TRBJ1-1	-	-	14
TGCAGTGCTCAGAGGGACAGGGGGGCCAAAAACATTCAGTACTTC	CSAQRDRGAKNIQYF	TRBV20-1	TRBJ2-4	few	TRBD1	15
TGTGCCAGCAGTTACTCGACCAGAGGAGATGAGCAGTTCTTC	CASSYSTRGDEQFF	TRBV6-5	TRBJ2-1	few	-	14
TGTGCCAGCAGCGCCCAGGGGCCCAAAAACATTCAGTACTTC	CASSAQGPKNIQYF	TRBV12-3/TRBV12-4	TRBJ2-4	many	-	14
TGCGCCAGCAGCCAAGAGGTATACGGGACTCGTGAAAAACTGTTTTTT	CASSQEVYGTREKLFF	TRBV4-3	TRBJ1-4	few	-	16
TGTGCCAGCAGTCAGACCGGGACTAGCGTTGTGAATGAGCAGTTCTTC	CASSQTGTSVVNEQFF	TRBV3-1	TRBJ2-1	-	TRBD2	16
TGTGCCAGCAGCCAAGGGTTTTTGACTAGCACAGATACGCAGTATTTT	CASSQGFLTSTDTQYF	TRBV3-1	TRBJ2-3	-	-	16
TGCGCCAGCAGCTTAGGGGAAGCGTTCCTCAGTAGCACAGATACGCAGTATTTT	CASSLGEAFLSSTDTQYF	TRBV5-1	TRBJ2-3	-	-	18
TGTGCCAGCAGCTTAGCCGGACTTAATAAGTACTTC	CASSLAGLNKYF	TRBV7-2	TRBJ2-5	-	-	12